Following are 26 T cell receptor beta chains from one sample sequenced in a study of blood T cells in healthy people across ages. Together with a sample-barcoded 5' primer, a J-beta primer mix was included in a second PCR lasting about 7 to 11 cycles. TCRdb analysed the 5' RACE reads with MiXCR anew, one entry per CDR3 protein. Of 250,000 to 300,000 distinct CDR3 sequences detected, around 27% appear once; the ten largest clones hold roughly 30%. Sequenced input: blood. The receptors here all came from a woman between 65 and 79 years old in good health.

The table lists this clonotype with a few counts. The junction departs from the called germline gene at one end, perhaps through a read error. The chain combines TRBV28 with TRBJ2-2; TRBD1 matches at 9 bases. From germline, CDR1 is MDHEN and CDR2 SYDVKM. This CDR3 region has 16 residues. The CDR3 sequence is CASSFGTGRSAGELFF. As DNA, the CDR3 is TGTGCTAGCAGCTTCGGGACAGGGCGGTCGGCCGGGGAGCTGTTTTTT.

This clonotype was seen a handful of times. The V and J genes are TRBV20-1 and TRBJ1-4; D is uncertain. Trimming took 6 bases from V and 5 from J, leaving 10 bases between them. The length of the CDR3 is 12 residues. Germline V gives CDR1 DFQATT, CDR2 SNEGSKA (reference sequence). In DNA, the CDR3 is TGCAGTGCCCTCCGGGGAAATGAAAAACTGTTTTTT. As protein: CSALRGNEKLFF.

The chain has TRBV7-9 and TRBJ2-7; D may be TRBD1 (6 bases). The J call may not be correct, given that the DNA end is closer to TRBJ2-1. The CDR3 covers 14 residues. Germline CDR1 reads SEHNR; CDR2 reads FQNEAQ (reference sequence). CDR3 region: CASRPRTAYNEQFF. The CDR3 nucleotides are TGTGCCAGCAGACCCAGGACAGCATACAATGAGCAGTTCTTC.

The chain joins TRBV12-3 or TRBV12-4 to TRBJ2-7, with 13 bases that match TRBD2. The CDR3 runs to 18 residues. V lost 6 bases to trimming and J lost 2 bases; unmatched junction nucleotides: 13. The CDR3 loop reads CASRDNSGLAGDPYEQYF. In nucleotides, the CDR3 is TGTGCCAGCAGGGACAACTCCGGACTAGCGGGAGATCCCTACGAGCAGTACTTC.

In this sample, this clonotype turned up a few times. The chain recombines TRBV12-3 or TRBV12-4 with TRBJ1-3; 7 positions agree with TRBD1. Unmatched junction bases numbered 6, after V lost 7 bases and J lost 6 bases. This CDR3 is built from 13 residues. The CDR3 sequence is CASTQGDPNTIYF. For the CDR3, the DNA is TGTGCCAGCACCCAGGGGGATCCAAACACCATATATTTT.

The sample holds a few counts of this clonotype. The chain combines TRBV4-1 with TRBJ1-5; 9 positions agree with TRBD1. Germline V lookup: CDR1 MGHRA, CDR2 YSYEKL. This CDR3 comprises 14 residues. V lost 6 bases and J lost 1; bases outside the gene matches: 1. As DNA, the CDR3 is TGCGCCAGCAGTGGGACAGGGAGCAATCAGCCCCAGCATTTT. Its translation: CASSGTGSNQPQHF.

Ten or more counts support this clonotype. The chain recombines TRBV29-1 with TRBJ2-1; D ambiguous. The CDR3 totals 12 residues. The germline V gene has CDR1 SQVTM and CDR2 ANQGSEA. The germline V and J ends were trimmed by 6 bases and 5 bases, with 11 bases remaining between them. The CDR3 DNA follows: TGCAGCGTCGGGTCCGGCCACAATGAGCAGTTCTTC. It specifies CSVGSGHNEQFF.

The J gene is TRBJ2-7, the V gene TRBV28; possible D gene TRBD2, 5 bases. The CDR3 totals 15 residues. Germline V gives CDR1 MDHEN, CDR2 SYDVKM. V was cut by 7 bases and J by 2 bases, with 18 bases left in between. For the CDR3, the DNA is TGTGCCAGCAAAACCCCGGGATTCAAAACCTACGAGCAGTACTTC. The encoded protein is CASKTPGFKTYEQYF.

The chain joins TRBV28 to TRBJ2-1; TRBD2 aligns across 7 bases. Germline V gene sequence: CDR1 MDHEN, CDR2 SYDVKM. The ends lost 5 bases at V and 10 bases at J; junction bases unmatched: 11. The CDR3 covers 14 residues. The CDR3 DNA follows: TGTGCCAGCAGTACCGTGGGCGGGAGCCGGGAGCAGTTCTTC. Protein sequence: CASSTVGGSREQFF.

As to this clonotype: A junction boundary mismatches the germline segment, possibly from a read error. The chain couples TRBV28 to TRBJ1-3; D gene ambiguous. The CDR3 sequence is 13 residues long. Germline values: CDR1 MDHEN, CDR2 SYDVKM. The CDR3 here is CASRRYSGNAIYF. DNA of the CDR3: TGTGCCAGCCGCCGGTACTCTGGAAACGCCATATATTTT.

This chain uses TRBV28 with TRBJ1-1, with D possibly TRBD1 on 6 matching bases. V was shortened by 6 bases and J by 0 bases, with 14 bases between the two germline ends. Germline CDR1 and CDR2: MDHEN and SYDVKM. The CDR3 is 15 residues long. CDR3 sequence reads: CASRGQGKVNTEAFF. The CDR3 nucleotides read TGTGCCAGCAGAGGGCAGGGGAAGGTGAACACTGAAGCTTTCTTT.

In this sample, this clonotype turned up a few times. The J gene is TRBJ1-2, the V gene TRBV12-3 or TRBV12-4, with 7 positions matching TRBD1. Trimming removed 6 bases from V and 7 bases from J; junction bases left unmatched: 11. This CDR3 region has 14 residues. In DNA, the CDR3 is TGTGCCAGCAGCCCGTCGACAGGGAACCTTGGCTACACCTTC. Encoded protein: CASSPSTGNLGYTF.

This clonotype was recorded many times. This rearrangement joins TRBV12-3 or TRBV12-4 to TRBJ2-5; D may be TRBD1 (7 bases). Trimming pared 6 bases from V and 5 bases from J, leaving 13 bases between. The CDR3 sequence is 13 residues long. This CDR3 reads CASREQGRETQYF. CDR3 sequence (DNA): TGTGCCAGCAGGGAACAGGGGAGGGAGACCCAGTACTTC.

This clonotype was seen a handful of times. The rearrangement uses TRBV6-5 and TRBJ1-2; D gene ambiguous. CDR3 length equals 14 residues. Between the trimmed V and J ends, which lost 0 bases and 6 bases, there was a span of 11 bases. CDR1 is MNHEY, CDR2 SVGAGI, per germline. The CDR3 reads CASSYSTGADGYTF. CDR3 nucleotide sequence: TGTGCCAGCAGTTACTCGACCGGTGCCGATGGCTACACCTTC.

This clonotype occurred a few times. The CDR3 DNA follows: TGTGCCAGCAGCTTAAGGTCCCAGGGGGAATCACCCCTCCACTTT. It specifies CASSLRSQGESPLHF. The chain combines TRBV5-6 with TRBJ1-6; the match to TRBD1 covers 7 bases. This CDR3 contains 15 residues. Trimming removed 2 bases from V and 10 bases from J; junction bases left unmatched: 9. CDR1 SGHDT and CDR2 YYEEEE come from the germline V gene.

This clonotype has a handful of counts. The V and J genes are TRBV20-1 and TRBJ2-7, with 7 bases identical to TRBD2. CDR1 and CDR2 from the germline V gene are DFQATT and SNEGSKA (reference sequence). This CDR3 region has 13 residues. V shed 1 base and J 4 bases; nucleotides not matched to a gene: 4. In DNA form, the CDR3 reads TGCAGTGCTAGAGTGGGAGGGAAGTACGAGCAGTACTTC. This sequence encodes CSARVGGKYEQYF.

This chain uses TRBV7-6 with TRBJ2-1; D might be TRBD2 (6 bases). The CDR3 spans 16 residues. CDR1 is SGHVS, CDR2 FNYEAQ, per germline. V lost 4 bases to trimming and J lost 0 bases, with 13 bases between them. The CDR3 nucleotides read TGTGCCAGCAGCTCCCAGGGAGGAAGCTCCTACAATGAGCAGTTCTTC. Translated, it gives CASSSQGGSSYNEQFF.

This clonotype was seen a handful of times. The chain is built from TRBV19 and TRBJ2-3; tentatively, D is TRBD2 (6 bases). From germline, CDR1 is LNHDA and CDR2 SQIVND (reference sequence). Trimming took off 7 bases at V and 5 bases at J, with 10 bases between the two ends. This CDR3 is 12 amino acids long. The CDR3 protein is CASNSGRDTQYF. The CDR3 region has the DNA TGTGCCAGTAATAGCGGCAGAGATACGCAGTATTTT.

This clonotype came up a few times. V and J are TRBV20-1 and TRBJ1-4, with TRBD1 as a possible D gene (5 bases). The CDR3 extends over 14 amino acids. CDR1 is DFQATT, CDR2 SNEGSKA, per germline (reference sequence). The V end was cut by 6 bases, the J end by 4 bases, with 15 bases between. This CDR3 is CSATGTADNEKLFF. CDR3 nucleotides: TGCAGTGCAACCGGGACGGCCGATAATGAAAAACTGTTTTTT.

The chain joins TRBV19 to TRBJ2-7; perhaps TRBD2 as D (6 bases). This CDR3 region has 18 residues. Trimming removed 7 bases at V and 7 bases at J, with 32 bases between. The V gene's germline CDR1 is LNHDA and CDR2 SQIVND (reference sequence). CDR3 loop: CASTREYPTSIFLYEQYF. The CDR3 DNA reads TGTGCCAGTACCCGGGAGTATCCCACTAGTATCTTCCTCTATGAGCAGTACTTC.

Points on this clonotype: A much larger clone lies a single base off, so this may be a read error. The chain joins TRBV20-1 to TRBJ2-5; D not resolved. Trimming pared 3 bases from V and 4 bases from J, leaving 3 bases between. Germline-derived CDR1 and CDR2 are DFQATT and SNEGSKA (reference sequence). This CDR3 is 10 amino acids long. The CDR3 DNA reads as TGCAGTGCTAGGGCAGAGACCCAGTACTTC. Encoded protein: CSARAETQYF.

A few counts support this clonotype. The chain carries TRBV29-1 and TRBJ2-5, with a tentative D call TRBD2 (6 bases). Germline CDR1 SQVTM, CDR2 ANQGSEA. Between the trimmed V and J ends, which lost 3 bases and 6 bases, there was a span of 11 bases. This CDR3 contains 12 residues. The CDR3 DNA is TGCAGCGTTGATGAGGGAGGAAAGACCCAGTACTTC. Translated: CSVDEGGKTQYF.

This rearrangement joins TRBV28 to TRBJ1-5; D call uncertain. Germline V CDR1 and CDR2: MDHEN, SYDVKM. This CDR3 has 13 residues. The germline V and J ends were trimmed by 5 bases and 1 base, with 6 bases remaining between them. CDR3 loop: CASSRLSNQPQHF. The CDR3 DNA is TGTGCCAGCAGTAGACTGAGCAATCAGCCCCAGCATTTT.

This clonotype was picked up a small number of times. The chain recombines TRBV18 with TRBJ1-1, with TRBD1 as a possible D gene (5 bases). CDR1 is KGHSH and CDR2 is LQKENI in the germline V gene. V was clipped by 5 bases and J by 1 base, with 11 bases between them. This CDR3 is built from 14 residues. The CDR3, as DNA: TGTGCCAGCTCAACCTCTGGGGCGAACACTGAAGCTTTCTTT. Residues: CASSTSGANTEAFF.

This chain links TRBV28 with TRBJ1-5; perhaps TRBD1 as D (5 bases). The germline CDR1 and CDR2 sequences are MDHEN and SYDVKM. Trimming left V 6 bases short and J 4 bases short, with 10 bases between. The CDR3 runs to 13 residues. In DNA form, the CDR3 reads TGTGCCAGCAGCCGGGACGCGAATCAGCCCCAGCATTTT. Translated, it gives CASSRDANQPQHF.

The rearrangement joins TRBV5-1 to TRBJ2-7, with 15 bases identical to TRBD2. The CDR3 has 20 residues. Germline-derived CDR1 and CDR2 are SGHRS and YFSETQ. V lost 0 bases to trimming and J lost 1 base; unmatched junction nucleotides: 11. CDR3 loop: CASSLGSGLAGGPSSYEQYF. The DNA for the CDR3 is TGCGCCAGCAGCTTGGGTAGCGGACTAGCGGGAGGGCCGTCGTCCTACGAGCAGTACTTC.